This passage covers 14 T cell receptor beta chains from one sample sequenced in a study of blood T cells in healthy people across ages. Alongside a J-beta primer mix, a sample-barcoded 5' primer served in a second PCR lasting 7 to 11 cycles. Each CDR3 protein is one row after TCRdb ran MiXCR on the 5' RACE reads. The sample consists of approximately 690,000 distinct CDR3 sequences, about 53% of them appearing once. Material: blood. Every receptor here comes from a man aged 55 to 70 in good health.

The rearrangement uses TRBV10-3 and TRBJ1-5; D unclear. This CDR3 is built from 15 residues. V was pared by 3 bases and J by 3 bases, with 12 bases between. Germline V gene data show CDR1 as ENHRY and CDR2 as SYGVKD. The CDR3 loop reads CAISEWGGDNQPQHF. The CDR3 DNA reads as TGTGCCATCAGTGAATGGGGTGGGGACAATCAGCCCCAGCATTTT.

The V and J genes are TRBV5-1 and TRBJ1-2; no reliable D call. V lost 0 bases and J lost 6, with 15 bases in between. The germline CDR1 and CDR2 sequences are SGHRS and YFSETQ. There are 15 residues in the CDR3. CDR3 amino acids: CASSLDSPHQDGYTF. The CDR3 region has the DNA TGCGCCAGCAGCTTGGACAGCCCGCATCAGGATGGCTACACCTTC.

This clonotype was recorded many times. One end of the junction does not line up with germline, which may come from a read error. V and J are TRBV6-5 and TRBJ2-3; 9 nucleotides align to TRBD1. CDR1 is MNHEY and CDR2 is SVGAGI in the germline V gene. The length of the CDR3 is 16 residues. The CDR3 DNA sequence: TGTGCCAGCAGTAACTCCGGGACAGGGACCACAGATACGCAGTATTTT. It codes for CASSNSGTGTTDTQYF.

The chain recombines TRBV5-1 with TRBJ2-1; the D call may be TRBD1 or TRBD2 (5 bases each). The V gene lost 0 bases and the J gene lost 0 bases, with 13 bases spanning the gap. Germline V gene sequence: CDR1 SGHRS, CDR2 YFSETQ. This CDR3 has 17 residues. CDR3 coding DNA: TGCGCCAGCAGCTTGGAGCCCGGGGCGGGCTCCTACAATGAGCAGTTCTTC. Protein: CASSLEPGAGSYNEQFF.

In the case of this clonotype: The junction differs from germline at one of its ends, possibly a read error. This chain joins TRBV4-1 and TRBJ2-1, with D possibly being TRBD1 (5 bases). The germline gives CDR1 MGHRA, CDR2 YSYEKL. This CDR3 has 14 residues. The CDR3 sequence: CASSLGRAAETLYF. CDR3 coding DNA: TGCGCCAGCAGCCTCGGCAGGGCGGCTGAGACCCTGTACTTC.

The V call is TRBV6-1, the J call TRBJ1-5; no definite D call. Trimming shortened V by 2 bases and J by 0 bases, and 17 bases separated the two germline ends. Germline V gives CDR1 MNHNS, CDR2 SASEGT. The length of the CDR3 is 18 residues. CDR3 DNA: TGTGCCAGCAGTGAAAGGGCGGGAGCGAGAATTAGCAATCAGCCCCAGCATTTT. Translating gives CASSERAGARISNQPQHF.

The rearrangement links TRBV12-5 to TRBJ2-5; D tentatively reads TRBD1 or TRBD2 (5 bases each). The CDR3 length is 17 residues. Germline CDR1 and CDR2: LGHNT and FRNRAP. Trimming stripped 0 bases from V and 5 bases from J, with 19 bases between. CDR3 sequence: CASGLVWGPQRGETQYF. The DNA for the CDR3 is TGTGCTAGTGGTTTGGTATGGGGCCCCCAGCGCGGGGAGACCCAGTACTTC.

The CDR3 loop reads CSAGGEGGATDTQYF. DNA of the CDR3: TGCAGCGCCGGAGGGGAGGGGGGAGCCACAGATACGCAGTATTTT. The rearrangement uses TRBV29-1 and TRBJ2-3; maybe TRBD2 (7 bases). This CDR3 contains 15 residues. V lost 7 bases to trimming and J lost 2 bases, with 19 bases between them. Looked up from germline, CDR1 is SQVTM and CDR2 is ANQGSEA.

J is TRBJ2-2 and V is TRBV29-1; D possibly corresponds to TRBD1 (7 bases). CDR1 and CDR2 from the germline V gene are SQVTM and ANQGSEA. The CDR3 has 15 residues. V was clipped by 5 bases and J by 3 bases, with 16 bases between them. The CDR3 loop is CSVRQGSGDTGELFF. CDR3 DNA: TGCAGCGTTCGACAGGGCTCGGGGGACACCGGGGAGCTGTTTTTT.

A few counts support this clonotype. The chain combines TRBV12-3 or TRBV12-4 with TRBJ2-3; perhaps TRBD2 as D (5 bases). The CDR3 sequence is 15 residues long. V shed 4 bases and J shed 1 base, with 12 bases lying between them. The CDR3 bases are TGTGCCAGCAGTTGGGTCCTGGGAGGCACAGATACGCAGTATTTT. Translated, it gives CASSWVLGGTDTQYF.

The gene calls are TRBV2 and TRBJ2-1; D is tentatively TRBD1 or TRBD2 (5 bases each). The CDR3 covers 16 residues. Between the trimmed V and J ends, which lost 4 bases and 2 bases, there was a span of 15 bases. The germline gives CDR1 SNHLY, CDR2 FYNNEI. The CDR3 loop reads CASSGPGQGAYNEQFF. The CDR3 DNA sequence: TGTGCCAGCAGTGGCCCGGGGCAGGGAGCCTACAATGAGCAGTTCTTC.

The CDR3 DNA sequence: TGCAGCGTTGAGACCCCCGACACCAGTAGCTACACCTTC. Amino acid sequence: CSVETPDTSSYTF. This sequence joins TRBV29-1 and TRBJ1-2; no clear D gene. This CDR3 is 13 amino acids long. The V gene's germline CDR1 is SQVTM and CDR2 ANQGSEA. V shed 3 bases and J shed 9 bases, with 17 bases lying between them.

V usage is TRBV20-1 and J usage is TRBJ2-3; TRBD2 is a possible D gene (5 bases). Germline lookup yields CDR1 DFQATT and CDR2 SNEGSKA (reference sequence). The CDR3 is 13 residues long. Trimming removed 0 bases from V and 5 bases from J, with 9 bases in between. For the CDR3, the DNA is TGCAGTGCTAGAGACCCTAGCCGAGATACGCAGTATTTT. This gives the protein CSARDPSRDTQYF.

This clonotype was seen only a few times. The chain couples TRBV20-1 to TRBJ1-1; unclear D gene. Germline V lookup: CDR1 DFQATT, CDR2 SNEGSKA (reference sequence). The V end was cut by 3 bases, the J end by 1 base, with 9 bases between. The CDR3 loop spans 13 amino acids. CDR3 DNA sequence: TGCAGTGCTAGGAGGGATCCGAACACTGAAGCTTTCTTT. Translating it yields CSARRDPNTEAFF.